A selection of T cell receptor beta chains follows, all from one sample in a study of blood T cell repertoires in COVID-19. Libraries were prepared by immunoSEQ multiplex PCR; TCRdb keeps only in-frame clonotypes and omits some of them. The repertoire holds about 110,000 clones, roughly 80% seen once, with approximately 19% in the top ten. Material for sequencing was peripheral blood. These receptors were taken from an older woman with acute or convalescent COVID-19. Each CDR3 is given without its conserved first and last residue.

V: TRBV28
J: TRBJ2-5
CDR3: ASSGAGGTETQY

V: TRBV5-1
J: TRBJ2-7
CDR3: ASSLGGQGYEQY

V: TRBV7-2
J: TRBJ1-1
CDR3: ASNNDRGGTEAF

V: TRBV5-1
J: TRBJ1-2
CDR3: ASSPDRGEGYT

V: TRBV27
J: TRBJ2-1
CDR3: ASRMGQIYNEQF

V: TRBV18
J: TRBJ1-2
CDR3: ASSPSPDSAYGYT

V: TRBV29-1
J: TRBJ1-4
CDR3: SVANTGTGFKKLF

V: TRBV6-5
J: TRBJ2-7
CDR3: AIAAGSSYEQY

V: TRBV5-1
J: TRBJ2-5
CDR3: ASSLGLGMRETQY

V: TRBV3-1/TRBV3-2
J: TRBJ2-5
CDR3: ASSRGTSSGETQY

V: TRBV30
J: TRBJ1-2
CDR3: AWSSPGTGFDFYGYT

V: TRBV25-1
J: TRBJ2-2
CDR3: ASSAQVLGGRPGLLF

V: TRBV16
J: TRBJ1-2
CDR3: ASSLDRLSNYGYT

V: TRBV10-3
J: TRBJ2-1
CDR3: AISALERGAGYNEQF

V: TRBV5-4
J: TRBJ1-2
CDR3: ASSLGRGRDYGYT

V: TRBV5-1
J: TRBJ2-5
CDR3: ASSSYGTGETQY

V: TRBV7-2
J: TRBJ2-1
CDR3: ASSSSAGTAWL

V: TRBV7-9
J: TRBJ1-4
CDR3: ASSFAGAGEKLF

V: TRBV19
J: TRBJ1-3
CDR3: ASSISSGNTIY

V: TRBV4-1
J: TRBJ1-2
CDR3: ASSQDQSQNYGYT

V: TRBV18
J: TRBJ2-1
CDR3: ASSPGSRNNEQF

V: TRBV2
J: TRBJ1-5
CDR3: ASSVEAGYNQPQH

V: TRBV30
J: TRBJ2-2
CDR3: AWIYGGNTGELF

V: TRBV5-1
J: TRBJ2-5
CDR3: ASSFTVYQETQY

V: TRBV19
J: TRBJ1-1
CDR3: ASSMGGANTEAF

V: TRBV13
J: TRBJ2-3
CDR3: ASSSRQGGDTQY

V: TRBV10-2
J: TRBJ2-3
CDR3: ASNEPGGTQY